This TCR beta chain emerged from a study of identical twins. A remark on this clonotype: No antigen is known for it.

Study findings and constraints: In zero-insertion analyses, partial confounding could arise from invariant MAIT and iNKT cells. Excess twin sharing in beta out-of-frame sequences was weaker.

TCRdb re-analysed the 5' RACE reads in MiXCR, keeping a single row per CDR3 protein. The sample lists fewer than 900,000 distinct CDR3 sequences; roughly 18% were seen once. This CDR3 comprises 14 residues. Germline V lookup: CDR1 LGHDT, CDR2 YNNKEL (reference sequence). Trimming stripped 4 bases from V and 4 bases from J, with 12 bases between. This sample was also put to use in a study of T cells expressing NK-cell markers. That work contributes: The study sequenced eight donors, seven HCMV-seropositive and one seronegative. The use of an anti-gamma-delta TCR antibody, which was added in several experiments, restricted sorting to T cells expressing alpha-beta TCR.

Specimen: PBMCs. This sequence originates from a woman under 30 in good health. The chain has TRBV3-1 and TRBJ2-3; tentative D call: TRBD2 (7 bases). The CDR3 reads CASSREGDADTQYF. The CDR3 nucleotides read TGTGCCAGCAGCCGGGAGGGGGACGCAGATACGCAGTATTTT.